This T cell receptor (beta chain) was obtained from a study of T cell repertoires in cytomegalovirus infection. Study information: Recently identified HLA-C-restricted CMV epitopes were among the peptides used. From public TCR beta signatures came an indication of both CMV infection and matching HLA type. General observations from the study: HLA-C-restricted CMV clonotypes gave the most frequent clonotype in two of eight donors. Summed frequency of public TCR beta families distinguished CMV carriers with the relevant HLA.

Germline lookup yields CDR1 MGHDK and CDR2 SYGVNS. V trimming: 3 bases; J trimming: 9 bases; junction bases outside the gene matches: 13. CDR3 length: 17 amino acids. One entry per CDR3 protein, called by TCRdb with MiXCR from the reads. Here the sample spans hundreds of thousands of distinct CDR3 sequences, around a third being singletons. This clonotype was recorded a few times. The antigen remains undetermined. This chain connects TRBV25-1 to TRBJ2-1, with 11 bases lining up with TRBD2. This TCR came from a human donor in good health (CMV status not recorded). Some clones in this sample may be carry-over from other donors' samples. The source was cultured PBMCs, collected from culture after CMV antigen stimulation. This CDR3 is CASSEASGRPRNGEQFF. The CDR3 DNA is TGTGCCAGCAGTGAGGCTAGCGGGAGGCCGCGCAACGGTGAGCAGTTCTTC.